This TCR beta chain was observed in a study of T-cell memory formation after mild COVID-19 (dated by TCRdb to the early 2020s). In terms of the full investigation: Most TCR sequence clusters were specific to one of the two donors. Longitudinal TCRalpha and TCRbeta repertoire sequencing tracked T-cell clones expanding and contracting after mild COVID-19 in two donors. Two young, previously healthy adult volunteers made up the cohort, one male and one female. The study at large found these results: Whether the second-wave clones peaking on day 37 were SARS-CoV-2 specific was not confirmed. Contracting CD4+ clones appeared mostly in the CM and EM memory subsets, whereas CD8+ clones were enriched in EMRA. The detection of some responding clones in pre-infection memory suggests that pre-existing cross-reactive memory T cells joined the SARS-CoV-2 response. Clones that contracted from day 15 to 85 showed balanced CD4/CD8 phenotypes, whereas a second wave of clones that expanded from day 15 to 37 leaned towards CD4+. Only a couple of mild cases were covered in the study, and larger cohorts including severe cases with pre-infection samples were considered necessary.

PBMCs were isolated by Ficoll-Paque density gradient centrifugation. Instrument on record: Illumina NovaSeq 6000. cDNA libraries for TCRalpha and TCRbeta were prepared by 5'RACE using constant-segment primers, with sample barcodes and unique molecular identifiers added. Trizol reagent was used to extract RNA from every sample. The libraries were amplified in two PCR steps, and the second step added a second sample barcode and Illumina TruSeq adapters. The libraries were sequenced on an Illumina NovaSeq using 2 x 150 bp paired-end reads. The study's processing was this. Demultiplexing of reads and collapsing into UMI-guided consensus sequences were performed with migec v1.2.7. Using mixcr v2.1.11, the UMI consensuses were aligned to TRA and TRB V and J templates and assembled into clonotypes. Expanded or contracted clonotypes were those called significant by both edgeR and NoisET, with noise models trained on biological replicates. For edgeR calls, a false discovery rate-adjusted p below 0.01 and a log2 fold-change threshold of 1 were applied. PCA with hierarchical clustering of max-normalized trajectories of the 1000 most abundant clonotypes was used as exploratory dynamics analysis. Separately sequenced CD4+ and CD8+ repertoires were used to assign the CD4 or CD8 phenotype of responding clones. TCRdb reran the public reads through fastp at Q25 and MiXCR, keeping productive beta chains. Records with the same CDR3 protein are collapsed into one entry carrying the most frequent genes and DNA. TCRdb's processing, not the authors' own work, is the source of the V and J calls. This sample comprises around 310,000 distinct CDR3 sequences, around an eighth of them detected only once. The ten largest clonotypes hold roughly a fifth of the sample.

According to the germline V gene, CDR1 reads SGHAT and CDR2 reads FQNNGV. The CDR3 spans 14 residues, from the cysteine through the phenylalanine. The DNA shown is the 42-base CDR3, in frame from base 1. V has 6 bases trimmed and J has 8 bases trimmed; junction bases matching no gene number 6. The sample holds many counts of this clonotype. Its antigen remains unidentified. Qualities for individual bases were not recorded, and no much larger clone is one base off. Rearrangement joined TRBV11-2 to TRBJ2-4; TRBD2 fits 11 bases in the junction. The sequence was collected from a man younger than 30 who had mild COVID-19 (a few samples of this study predate the infection). The sample titles of this study are shuffled in the database, so cell type and time point are left out; the donor was told from shared clones. Sequencing was carried out using PBMCs or a T cell subset sorted from them (not recorded which). The CDR3 region has the sequence CASSYSGGVDIQYF. In nucleotides, the sequence is TGTGCCAGCAGTTATAGCGGGGGGGTGGACATTCAGTACTTC.